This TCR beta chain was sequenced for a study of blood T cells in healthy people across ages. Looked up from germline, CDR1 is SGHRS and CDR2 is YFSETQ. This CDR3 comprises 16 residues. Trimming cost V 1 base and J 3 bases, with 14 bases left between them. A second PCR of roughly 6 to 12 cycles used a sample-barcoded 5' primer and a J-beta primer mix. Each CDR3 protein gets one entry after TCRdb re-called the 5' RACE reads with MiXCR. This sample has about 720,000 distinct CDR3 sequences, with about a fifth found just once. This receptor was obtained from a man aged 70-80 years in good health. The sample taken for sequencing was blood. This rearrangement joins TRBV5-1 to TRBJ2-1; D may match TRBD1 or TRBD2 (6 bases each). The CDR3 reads CASSLPRGGSYNEQFF. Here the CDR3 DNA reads TGCGCCAGCAGCTTGCCCAGGGGAGGCAGCTACAATGAGCAGTTCTTC.